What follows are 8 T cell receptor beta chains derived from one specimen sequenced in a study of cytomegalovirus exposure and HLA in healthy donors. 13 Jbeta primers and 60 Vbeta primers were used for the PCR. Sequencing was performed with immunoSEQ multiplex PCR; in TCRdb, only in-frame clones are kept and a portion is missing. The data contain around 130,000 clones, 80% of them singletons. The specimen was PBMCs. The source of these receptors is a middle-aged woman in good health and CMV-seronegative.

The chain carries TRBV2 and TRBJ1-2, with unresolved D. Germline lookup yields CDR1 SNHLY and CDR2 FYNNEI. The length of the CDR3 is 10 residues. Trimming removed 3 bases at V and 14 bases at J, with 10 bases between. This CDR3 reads CASSEGSCTF. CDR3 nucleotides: TGTGCCAGCAGTGAGGGTAGCTGTACCTTC.

CDR3 residues: CASSRTGPLNEQFF. The CDR3 DNA reads TGTGCCAGTAGCCGGACTGGCCCCCTAAATGAGCAGTTCTTC. V usage is TRBV19 and J usage is TRBJ2-1; D is possibly TRBD2 (5 bases). Deletions cut 6 bases from V and 7 bases from J, with 16 bases between. This CDR3 has 14 amino acids. Germline CDR1 reads LNHDA; CDR2 reads SQIVND (reference sequence).

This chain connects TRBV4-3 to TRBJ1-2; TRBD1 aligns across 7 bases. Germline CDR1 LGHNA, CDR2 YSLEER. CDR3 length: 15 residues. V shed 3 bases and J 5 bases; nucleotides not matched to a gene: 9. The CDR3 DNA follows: TGCGCCAGCAGCCAGGGCGTTCAGGGGGGATATGGCTACACCTTC. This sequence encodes CASSQGVQGGYGYTF.

Here the CDR3 DNA reads TGTGCCAGCAGTTACTCGGGACAGTATAATTCACCCCTCCACTTT. Translating it yields CASSYSGQYNSPLHF. This chain links TRBV6-6 with TRBJ1-6, with 7 bases lining up with TRBD1. The CDR3 sequence is 15 residues long. V shed 0 bases, J shed 4 bases, and the junction held 0 bases outside the gene matches. The germline V gene has CDR1 MNHNY and CDR2 SVGAGI (reference sequence).

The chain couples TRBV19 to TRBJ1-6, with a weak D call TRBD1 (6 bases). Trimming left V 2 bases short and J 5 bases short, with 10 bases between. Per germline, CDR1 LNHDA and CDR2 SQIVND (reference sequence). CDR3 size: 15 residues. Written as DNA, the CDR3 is TGTGCCAGTAGTATACAGGGGTATAATAATTCACCCCTCCACTTT. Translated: CASSIQGYNNSPLHF.

The CDR3 coding sequence is TGTGCCAGCAGCTTAGGAACTAGCGGGAGATGGGAGACCCAGTACTTC. Residues: CASSLGTSGRWETQYF. The gene calls are TRBV7-2 and TRBJ2-5; TRBD2 matches 11 bases. The germline V gene has CDR1 SGHTA and CDR2 FQGNSA. This CDR3 has 16 amino acids. Trimming took 1 base from V and 5 from J; bases not matched to a gene: 6.

In nucleotides, the CDR3 is TGTGCCAGCAGTGGACTCACGCGTGACACTGAAGCTTTCTTT. Translated, it gives CASSGLTRDTEAFF. The chain recombines TRBV25-1 with TRBJ1-1; D is ambiguous. The CDR3 is 14 residues long. V lost 4 bases, J lost 3 bases, and 12 bases lay in between. CDR1 MGHDK and CDR2 SYGVNS come from the germline V gene.

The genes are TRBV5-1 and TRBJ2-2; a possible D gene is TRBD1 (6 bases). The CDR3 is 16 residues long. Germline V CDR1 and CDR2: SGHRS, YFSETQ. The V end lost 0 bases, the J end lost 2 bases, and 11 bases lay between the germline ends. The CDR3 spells CASSLGQGRNTGELFF. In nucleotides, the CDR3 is TGCGCCAGCAGCTTGGGTCAGGGGCGAAACACCGGGGAGCTGTTTTTT.